One sample yielded the 5 T cell receptor beta chains listed below, sequenced in a study of CD8+CD57+ T cells in acquired aplastic anemia. TCR beta VDJ and CDR3 profiling used genomic DNA as template. TCRdb passed the reads through MiXCR, listing each CDR3 protein once. There are 200,000 to 250,000 distinct CDR3 sequences in the sample; roughly 45% occur only once, and approximately 20% lies in the top ten. Patients sequenced had flow cytometry evidence of CD8+CD57+ cell expansion. What was sequenced was sorted CD4+, CD8+, or CD8+CD57+ T cells (not recorded which) from PBMCs. These receptors were collected from a human donor with aplastic anemia.

The sample holds many counts of this clonotype. The J gene is TRBJ1-4, the V gene TRBV7-2; weak D call: TRBD1 (5 bases). The CDR3 length is 15 residues. Germline V gives CDR1 SGHTA, CDR2 FQGNSA. V dropped 5 bases and J dropped 8 bases, with 18 bases sitting between them. CDR3 sequence (DNA): TGTGCCAGCAGCATCATTCCGACTCGGGGCGAAAAACTGTTTTTT. Its protein is CASSIIPTRGEKLFF.

On this clonotype itself: A junction end diverges from the germline sequence, so it may reflect a read error. The rearrangement links TRBV4-1 to TRBJ1-2; a possible D gene is TRBD1 (5 bases). This CDR3 comprises 13 residues. Germline loops: CDR1 MGHRA, CDR2 YSYEKL. Here the CDR3 reads CASSQERGGGCTF. CDR3 sequence (DNA): TGCGCCAGCAGCCAAGAGCGGGGGGGTGGCTGCACCTTC.

This clonotype was picked up one time. The genes are TRBV10-1 and TRBJ2-7; D gene uncertain. V was pared by 0 bases and J by 7 bases, with 10 bases between. Germline V gene data show CDR1 as WNHNN and CDR2 as SYGVQD (reference sequence). The CDR3 contains 13 residues. This CDR3 is CASSESPVREQYF. In DNA, the CDR3 is TGCGCCAGCAGTGAGTCGCCCGTCCGTGAGCAGTACTTC.

This clonotype was detected many times. This chain links TRBV28 with TRBJ2-5; 7 bases map to TRBD1. The CDR3 sequence is 15 residues long. Germline V gives CDR1 MDHEN, CDR2 SYDVKM. V lost 5 bases, J lost 4 bases, and 10 bases stayed unmatched. The CDR3 coding sequence is TGTGCCAGCAGTCTGGACAGGATGGGTGGAGAGACCCAGTACTTC. It yields the protein CASSLDRMGGETQYF.

The chain uses TRBV20-1 and TRBJ2-7; 11 positions match TRBD1. This CDR3 is 17 amino acids long. The trim removed 6 bases at V and 2 bases at J, leaving 15 bases unmatched. The germline V gene encodes CDR1 DFQATT and CDR2 SNEGSKA (reference sequence). CDR3 region: CSAKIGRDRGATYEQYF. CDR3 sequence (DNA): TGCAGTGCGAAAATCGGCCGGGACAGGGGGGCAACCTACGAGCAGTACTTC.